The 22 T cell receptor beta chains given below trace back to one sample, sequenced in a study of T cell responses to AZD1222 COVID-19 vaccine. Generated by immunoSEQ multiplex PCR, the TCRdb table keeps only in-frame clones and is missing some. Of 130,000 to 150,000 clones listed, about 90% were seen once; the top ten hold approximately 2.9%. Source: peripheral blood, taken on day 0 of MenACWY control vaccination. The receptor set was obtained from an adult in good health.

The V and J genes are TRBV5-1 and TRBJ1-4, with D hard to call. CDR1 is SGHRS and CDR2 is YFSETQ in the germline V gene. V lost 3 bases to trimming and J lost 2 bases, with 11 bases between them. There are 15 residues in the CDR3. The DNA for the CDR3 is TGCGCCAGCAGCTCGGGTCGAGGGACTAATGAAAAACTGTTTTTT. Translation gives CASSSGRGTNEKLFF.

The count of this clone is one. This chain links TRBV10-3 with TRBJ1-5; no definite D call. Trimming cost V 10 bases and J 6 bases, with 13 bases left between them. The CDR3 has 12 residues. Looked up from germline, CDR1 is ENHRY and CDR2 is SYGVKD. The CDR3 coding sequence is TGTGCCACCGGTAGGGCAGGTCAGCCCCAGCATTTT. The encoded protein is CATGRAGQPQHF.

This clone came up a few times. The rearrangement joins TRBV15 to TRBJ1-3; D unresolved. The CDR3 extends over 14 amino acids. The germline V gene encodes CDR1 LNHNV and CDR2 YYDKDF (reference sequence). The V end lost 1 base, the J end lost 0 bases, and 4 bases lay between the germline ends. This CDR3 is CATSRVSSGNTIYF. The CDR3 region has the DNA TGTGCCACCAGCAGAGTCAGCTCTGGAAACACCATATATTTT.

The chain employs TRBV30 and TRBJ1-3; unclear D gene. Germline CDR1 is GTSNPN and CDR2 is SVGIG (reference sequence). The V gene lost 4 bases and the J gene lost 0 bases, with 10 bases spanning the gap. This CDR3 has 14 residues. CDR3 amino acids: CAWIGRRSGNTIYF. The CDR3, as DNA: TGTGCCTGGATTGGCAGGCGCTCTGGAAACACCATATATTTT.

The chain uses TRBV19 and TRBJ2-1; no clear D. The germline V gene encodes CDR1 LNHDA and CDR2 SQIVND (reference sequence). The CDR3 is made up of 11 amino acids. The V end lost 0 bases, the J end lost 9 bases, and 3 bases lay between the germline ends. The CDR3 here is CASSIDIEQFF. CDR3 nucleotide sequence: TGTGCCAGTAGTATAGATATTGAGCAGTTCTTC.

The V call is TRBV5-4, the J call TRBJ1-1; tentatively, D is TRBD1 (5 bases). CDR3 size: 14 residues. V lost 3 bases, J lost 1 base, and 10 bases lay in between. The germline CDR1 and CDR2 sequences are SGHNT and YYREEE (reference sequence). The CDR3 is CASSSRAQNTEAFF. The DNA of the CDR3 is TGTGCCAGCAGCTCCAGGGCGCAGAACACTGAAGCTTTCTTT.

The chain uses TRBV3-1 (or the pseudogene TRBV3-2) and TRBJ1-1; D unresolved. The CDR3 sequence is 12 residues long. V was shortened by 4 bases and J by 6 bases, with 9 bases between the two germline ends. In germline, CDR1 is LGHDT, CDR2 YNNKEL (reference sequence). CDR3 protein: CASSLPPAEAFF. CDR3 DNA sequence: TGTGCCAGCAGCCTCCCGCCGGCTGAAGCTTTCTTT.

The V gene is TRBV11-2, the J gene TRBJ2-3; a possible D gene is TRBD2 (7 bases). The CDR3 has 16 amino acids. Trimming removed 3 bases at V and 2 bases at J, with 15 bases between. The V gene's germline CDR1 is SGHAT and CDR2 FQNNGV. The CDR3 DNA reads TGTGCCAGCAGCTTCATCGGGGGGCCTAACACAGATACGCAGTATTTT. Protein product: CASSFIGGPNTDTQYF.

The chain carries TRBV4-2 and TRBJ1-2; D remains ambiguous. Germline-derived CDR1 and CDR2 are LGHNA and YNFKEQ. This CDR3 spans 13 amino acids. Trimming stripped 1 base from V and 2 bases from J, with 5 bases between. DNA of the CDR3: TGTGCCAGCAGCCAAGGAGGGAACTATGGCTACACCTTC. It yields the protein CASSQGGNYGYTF.

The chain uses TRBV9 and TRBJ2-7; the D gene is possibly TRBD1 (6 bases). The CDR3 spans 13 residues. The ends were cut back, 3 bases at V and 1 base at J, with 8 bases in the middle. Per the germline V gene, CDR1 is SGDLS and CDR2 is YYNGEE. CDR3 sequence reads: CASSAGQSYEQYF. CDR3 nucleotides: TGTGCCAGCAGCGCCGGACAGTCCTACGAGCAGTACTTC.

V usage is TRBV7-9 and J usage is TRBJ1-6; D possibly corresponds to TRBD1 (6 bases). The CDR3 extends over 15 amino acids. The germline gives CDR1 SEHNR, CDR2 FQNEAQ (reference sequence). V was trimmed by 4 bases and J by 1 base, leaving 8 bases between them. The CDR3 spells CASSSQGSYNSPLHF. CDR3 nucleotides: TGTGCCAGCAGCTCCCAGGGGTCCTATAATTCACCCCTCCACTTT.

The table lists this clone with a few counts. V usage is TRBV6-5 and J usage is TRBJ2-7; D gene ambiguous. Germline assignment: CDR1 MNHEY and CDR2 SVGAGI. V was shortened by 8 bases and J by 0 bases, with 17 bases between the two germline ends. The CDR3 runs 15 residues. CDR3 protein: CASVLVGPPSYEQYF. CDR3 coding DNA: TGTGCCAGCGTTTTGGTCGGACCACCCTCCTACGAGCAGTACTTC.

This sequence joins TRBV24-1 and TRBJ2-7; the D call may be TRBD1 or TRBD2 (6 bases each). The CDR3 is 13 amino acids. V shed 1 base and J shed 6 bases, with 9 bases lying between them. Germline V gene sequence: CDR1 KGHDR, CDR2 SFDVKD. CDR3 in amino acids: CATSDLGGGEQYF. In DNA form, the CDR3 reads TGTGCCACCAGTGATTTAGGGGGAGGCGAGCAGTACTTC.

Written as DNA, the CDR3 is TGTGCCAGCAGTTTAAACAGGGCCCAGCCCCAGCATTTT. Its translation: CASSLNRAQPQHF. The chain couples TRBV12-3 or TRBV12-4 to TRBJ1-5; D possibly corresponds to TRBD1 (6 bases). This CDR3 has 13 amino acids. The V end lost 2 bases, the J end lost 7 bases, and 9 bases lay between the germline ends.

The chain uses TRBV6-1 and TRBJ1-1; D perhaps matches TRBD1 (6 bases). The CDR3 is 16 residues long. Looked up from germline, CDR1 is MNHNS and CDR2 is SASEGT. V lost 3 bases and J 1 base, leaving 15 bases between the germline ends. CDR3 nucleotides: TGTGCCAGCAGTGAGAGGGGCCTACAGGGGAACACTGAAGCTTTCTTT. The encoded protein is CASSERGLQGNTEAFF.

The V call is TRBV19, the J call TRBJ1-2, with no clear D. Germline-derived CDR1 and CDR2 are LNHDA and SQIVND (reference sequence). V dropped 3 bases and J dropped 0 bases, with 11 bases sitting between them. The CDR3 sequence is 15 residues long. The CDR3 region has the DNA TGTGCCAGTAGTATCCTCGGCACACCTAACTATGGCTACACCTTC. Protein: CASSILGTPNYGYTF.

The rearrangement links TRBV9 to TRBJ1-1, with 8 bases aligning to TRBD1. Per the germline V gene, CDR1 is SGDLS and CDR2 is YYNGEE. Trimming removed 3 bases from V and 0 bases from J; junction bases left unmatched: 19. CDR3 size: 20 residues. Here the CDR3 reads CASSDPKSADRGSMNTEAFF. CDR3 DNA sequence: TGTGCCAGCAGCGACCCAAAGTCAGCCGACAGGGGCTCGATGAACACTGAAGCTTTCTTT.

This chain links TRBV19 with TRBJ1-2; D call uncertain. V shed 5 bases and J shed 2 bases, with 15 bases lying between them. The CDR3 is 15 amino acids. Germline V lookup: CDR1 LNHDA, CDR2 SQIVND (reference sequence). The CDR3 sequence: CASSSAALWNYGYTF. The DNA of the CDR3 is TGTGCCAGTAGTTCGGCAGCCCTTTGGAACTATGGCTACACCTTC.

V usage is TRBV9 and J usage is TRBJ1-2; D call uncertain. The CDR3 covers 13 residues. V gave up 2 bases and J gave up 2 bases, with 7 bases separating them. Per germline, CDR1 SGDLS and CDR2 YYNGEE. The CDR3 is CASSVLSNYGYTF. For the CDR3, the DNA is TGTGCCAGCAGCGTCCTTAGCAACTATGGCTACACCTTC.

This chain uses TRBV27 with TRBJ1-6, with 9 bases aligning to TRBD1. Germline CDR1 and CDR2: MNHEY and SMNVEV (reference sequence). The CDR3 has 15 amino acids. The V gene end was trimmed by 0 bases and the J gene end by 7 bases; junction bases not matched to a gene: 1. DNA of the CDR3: TGTGCCAGCAGTTTATCCGGGACAGGGAATTCACCCCTCCACTTT. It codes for CASSLSGTGNSPLHF.

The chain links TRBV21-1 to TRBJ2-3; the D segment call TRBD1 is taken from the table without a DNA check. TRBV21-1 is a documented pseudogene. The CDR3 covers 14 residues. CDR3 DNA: TGTGCCAAACCGCCGGGACAAGGCACAGATACGCAGTATTTT. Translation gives CAKPPGQGTDTQYF.

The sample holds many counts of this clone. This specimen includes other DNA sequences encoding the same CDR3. CDR3 amino acids: CASSPGTGGYEQYF. Written as DNA, the CDR3 is TGCGCCAGCAGCCCCGGGACAGGGGGCTACGAGCAGTACTTC. V usage is TRBV5-1 and J usage is TRBJ2-7, with 11 positions matching TRBD1. The V gene end was trimmed by 4 bases and the J gene end by 3 bases; junction bases not matched to a gene: 3. The length of the CDR3 is 14 residues. Germline loops: CDR1 SGHRS, CDR2 YFSETQ.